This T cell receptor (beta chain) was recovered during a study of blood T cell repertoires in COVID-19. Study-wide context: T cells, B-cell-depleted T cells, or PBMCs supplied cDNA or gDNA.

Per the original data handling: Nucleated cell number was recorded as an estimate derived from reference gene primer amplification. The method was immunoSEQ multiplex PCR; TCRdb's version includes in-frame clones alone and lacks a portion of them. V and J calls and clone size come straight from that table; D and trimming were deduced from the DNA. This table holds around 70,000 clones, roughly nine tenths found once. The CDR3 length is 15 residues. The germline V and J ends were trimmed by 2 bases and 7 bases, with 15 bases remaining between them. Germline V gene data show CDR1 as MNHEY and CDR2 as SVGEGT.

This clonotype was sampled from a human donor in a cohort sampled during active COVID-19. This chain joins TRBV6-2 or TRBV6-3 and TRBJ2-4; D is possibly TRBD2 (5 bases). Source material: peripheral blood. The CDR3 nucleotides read TGTGCCAGCAGTTACCTCGGGGAACTAGTGAACATTCAGTACTTC. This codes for CASSYLGELVNIQYF.